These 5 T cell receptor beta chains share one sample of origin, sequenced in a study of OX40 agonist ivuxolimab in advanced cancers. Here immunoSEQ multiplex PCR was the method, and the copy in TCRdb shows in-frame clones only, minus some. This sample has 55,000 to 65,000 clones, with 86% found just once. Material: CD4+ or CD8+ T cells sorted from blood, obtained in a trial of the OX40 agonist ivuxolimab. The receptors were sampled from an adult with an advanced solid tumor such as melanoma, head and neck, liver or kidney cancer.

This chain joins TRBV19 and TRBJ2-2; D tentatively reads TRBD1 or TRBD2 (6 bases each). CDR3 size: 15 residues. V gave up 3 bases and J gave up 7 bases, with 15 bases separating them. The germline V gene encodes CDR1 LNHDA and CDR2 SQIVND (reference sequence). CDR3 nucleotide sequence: TGTGCCAGTAGTATCGGGGGCGCTTTTGGCGGGGAGCTGTTTTTT. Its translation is CASSIGGAFGGELFF.

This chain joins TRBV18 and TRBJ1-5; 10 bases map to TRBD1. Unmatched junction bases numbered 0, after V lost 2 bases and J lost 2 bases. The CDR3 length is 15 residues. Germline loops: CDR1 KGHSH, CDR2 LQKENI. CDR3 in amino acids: CASSPGTGGNQPQHF. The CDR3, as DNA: TGTGCCAGCTCACCAGGGACAGGGGGCAATCAGCCCCAGCATTTT.

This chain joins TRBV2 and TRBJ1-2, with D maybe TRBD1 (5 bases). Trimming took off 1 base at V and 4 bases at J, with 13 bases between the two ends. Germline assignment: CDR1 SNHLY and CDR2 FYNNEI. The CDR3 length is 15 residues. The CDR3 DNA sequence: TGTGCCAGCAGTGAAGGTTGGGGGAGTGGCTATGGCTACACCTTC. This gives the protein CASSEGWGSGYGYTF.

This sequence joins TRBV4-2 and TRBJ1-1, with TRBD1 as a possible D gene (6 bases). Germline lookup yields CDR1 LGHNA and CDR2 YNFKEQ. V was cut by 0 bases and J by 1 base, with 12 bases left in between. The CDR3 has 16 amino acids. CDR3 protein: CASSQDPGQRNTEAFF. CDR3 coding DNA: TGTGCCAGCAGCCAAGATCCAGGACAGAGGAACACTGAAGCTTTCTTT.

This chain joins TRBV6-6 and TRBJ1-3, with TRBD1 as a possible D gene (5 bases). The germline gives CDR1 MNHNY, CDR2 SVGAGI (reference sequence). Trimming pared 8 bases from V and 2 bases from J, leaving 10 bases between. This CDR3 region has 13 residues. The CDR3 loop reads CASAGTAGNTIYF. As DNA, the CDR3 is TGTGCCAGCGCAGGGACGGCTGGAAACACCATATATTTT.